Below, 27 T cell receptor beta chains from the same sample are listed, as sequenced in a study of blood T cell repertoires in COVID-19. Using immunoSEQ multiplex PCR, the repertoire was profiled, and TCRdb retains in-frame clones only, with some absent. The data show about 120,000 clones, just over 85% seen once. Sequenced input: peripheral blood. These receptors all come from a woman aged 50 to 65 with active or convalescent COVID-19.

V and J are TRBV3-1 (or the pseudogene TRBV3-2) and TRBJ1-2; 9 positions agree with TRBD1. Germline-derived CDR1 and CDR2 are LGHDT and YNNKEL (reference sequence). This CDR3 region has 17 residues. Written as DNA, the CDR3 is TGTTCTGGACAGGGGAGACCTCAGCCTCTTCCTAACTATGGCTACACCTTC. Translating it yields CSGQGRPQPLPNYGYTF.

The chain links TRBV6-5 to TRBJ1-1, with a tentative D call TRBD1 (5 bases). The V end was cut by 0 bases, the J end by 4 bases, with 9 bases between. The CDR3 length is 14 residues. Germline CDR1 reads MNHEY; CDR2 reads SVGAGI. In DNA, the CDR3 is TGTGCCAGCAGTTACTCGGGCAGGGCCACTGAAGCTTTCTTT. Protein sequence: CASSYSGRATEAFF.

The genes are TRBV27 and TRBJ1-6; D call uncertain. Germline V gene lookup returns CDR1 MNHEY and CDR2 SMNVEV (reference sequence). The CDR3 runs to 15 residues. Trimming removed 6 bases from V and 6 bases from J, with 15 bases in between. The CDR3 reads CASRISAGGNSPLHF. The CDR3 DNA reads TGTGCCAGCAGGATATCGGCAGGTGGTAATTCACCCCTCCACTTT.

The rearrangement joins TRBV6-1 to TRBJ2-7; D perhaps matches TRBD2 (6 bases). Germline V lookup: CDR1 MNHNS, CDR2 SASEGT. V lost 6 bases, J lost 1 base, and 16 bases lay in between. The CDR3 sequence is 15 residues long. CDR3 in amino acids: CASRSEWRGSYEQYF. Here the CDR3 DNA reads TGTGCCAGCAGATCAGAGTGGAGGGGATCCTACGAGCAGTACTTC.

This sequence joins TRBV6-2 or TRBV6-3 and TRBJ1-2, with D possibly matching TRBD1 (5 bases). The CDR3 length is 13 residues. V was pared by 4 bases and J by 8 bases, with 14 bases between. In germline, CDR1 is MNHEY, CDR2 SVGEGT. CDR3 amino acids: CASSLTGLDGYTF. For the CDR3, the DNA is TGTGCCAGCAGTTTAACAGGCCTGGACGGCTACACCTTC.

DNA of the CDR3: TGTGCCAGCAGCGAGCACACAGATACGCAGTATTTT. This translates into CASSEHTDTQYF. J is TRBJ2-3 and V is TRBV9; D unresolved. CDR1 is SGDLS and CDR2 is YYNGEE in the germline V gene. The V end was cut by 3 bases, the J end by 2 bases, with 4 bases between. This CDR3 is 12 amino acids long. Based on the CDR3 plus reference TRBV9 and TRBJ2-3, the full variable domain is DSGVTQTPKHLITATGQRVTLRCSPRSGDLSVYWYQQSLDQGLQFLIQYYNGEERAKGNILERFSAQQFPDLHSELNLSSLELGDSALYFCASSEHTDTQYFGPGTRLTVL.

The chain couples TRBV28 to TRBJ1-1, with D perhaps TRBD1 (6 bases). Germline values: CDR1 MDHEN, CDR2 SYDVKM. The V end lost 2 bases, the J end lost 5 bases, and 9 bases lay between the germline ends. This CDR3 has 13 amino acids. As DNA, the CDR3 is TGTGCCAGCAGTTTAAGGGGGGGAACTGAAGCTTTCTTT. Protein product: CASSLRGGTEAFF.

The rearrangement uses TRBV7-9 and TRBJ1-1, with a tentative D call TRBD1 (6 bases). Per germline, CDR1 SEHNR and CDR2 FQNEAQ (reference sequence). The CDR3 contains 12 residues. V lost 4 bases and J lost 5, with 8 bases in between. The CDR3 here is CASSSGQTEAFF. CDR3 nucleotides: TGTGCCAGCAGCTCGGGACAAACTGAAGCTTTCTTT.

The chain is built from TRBV19 and TRBJ2-5; D unclear. Looked up from germline, CDR1 is LNHDA and CDR2 is SQIVND (reference sequence). The V and J ends lost 4 bases and 0 bases respectively, with 9 bases between them. The CDR3 sequence is 14 residues long. The CDR3 nucleotides read TGTGCCAGTAGTAATCCCAGATACCAAGAGACCCAGTACTTC. Translated, it gives CASSNPRYQETQYF.

This chain joins TRBV27 and TRBJ2-1, with TRBD2 matching over 11 bases. The length of the CDR3 is 15 residues. Trimming removed 6 bases from V and 3 bases from J; junction bases left unmatched: 4. The germline CDR1 and CDR2 sequences are MNHEY and SMNVEV (reference sequence). The CDR3 DNA is TGTGCCAGCAGCGCTAGCGGGAGGTTCTACAATGAGCAGTTCTTC. Translation gives CASSASGRFYNEQFF.

This rearrangement joins TRBV7-3 to TRBJ2-7; 11 positions agree with TRBD1. The germline CDR1 and CDR2 sequences are SGHTA and FQGTGA. This CDR3 is 14 amino acids long. After removal of 6 bases from V and 3 bases from J, the junction contained 4 bases not matched to a gene. CDR3 nucleotide sequence: TGTGCCAGCAGTCCCGGGACAGGGGGCTACGAGCAGTACTTC. This sequence encodes CASSPGTGGYEQYF.

The V and J genes are TRBV30 and TRBJ2-1; tentatively, D is TRBD2 (6 bases). This CDR3 spans 12 amino acids. V dropped 4 bases and J dropped 9 bases, with 13 bases sitting between them. Germline CDR1 is GTSNPN and CDR2 is SVGIG (reference sequence). CDR3 nucleotides: TGTGCCTGGACCCAGGAGGGCAGTGAGCAGTTCTTC. It specifies CAWTQEGSEQFF.

The chain employs TRBV10-3 and TRBJ1-2; TRBD1 might be the D (5 bases). Trimming took off 3 bases at V and 2 bases at J, with 13 bases between the two ends. The CDR3 is made up of 15 amino acids. The germline CDR1 and CDR2 sequences are ENHRY and SYGVKD. The CDR3 protein is CAISDLTARNYGYTF. The CDR3 DNA reads TGTGCCATCAGTGATTTGACAGCGCGAAACTATGGCTACACCTTC.

The chain employs TRBV7-2 and TRBJ1-3, with 10 positions matching TRBD1. Germline V CDR1 and CDR2: SGHTA, FQGNSA. Trimming removed 1 base from V and 4 bases from J; junction bases left unmatched: 4. This CDR3 contains 16 residues. Here the CDR3 reads CASSLGQGAGGNTIYF. The CDR3 nucleotides are TGTGCCAGCAGCTTAGGACAGGGGGCAGGAGGAAACACCATATATTTT.

This clone turned up a few times. The chain joins TRBV7-3 to TRBJ2-1; a possible D gene is TRBD2 (6 bases). Germline V gene sequence: CDR1 SGHTA, CDR2 FQGTGA. There are 14 residues in the CDR3. Deletions cut 5 bases from V and 9 bases from J, with 17 bases between. DNA of the CDR3: TGTGCCAGCAGCCCGGGAAGCCCCGGGGGTGAGCAGTTCTTC. Translation gives CASSPGSPGGEQFF.

This clone appeared once. The chain joins TRBV5-6 to TRBJ2-7; D uncertain. The germline CDR1 and CDR2 sequences are SGHDT and YYEEEE. Trimming removed 6 bases at V and 4 bases at J, with 17 bases between. The CDR3 sequence is 14 residues long. The CDR3 region has the DNA TGTGCCAGCACCCTGAGAGGTCCGAAATACGAGCAGTACTTC. Translating it yields CASTLRGPKYEQYF. Complete variable domain (other parts from reference TRBV5-6 and TRBJ2-7): DAGVTQSPTHLIKTRGQQVTLRCSPKSGHDTVSWYQQALGQGPQFIFQYYEEEERQRGNFPDRFSGHQFPNYSSELNVNALLLGDSALYLCASTLRGPKYEQYFGPGTRLTVT.

This clone has only one observation. The chain carries TRBV4-2 and TRBJ2-1; 9 bases line up with TRBD2. CDR3 length: 20 residues. The germline gives CDR1 LGHNA, CDR2 YNFKEQ. The V segment lost 0 bases and the J segment 2 bases; nucleotides outside the gene matches: 14. CDR3 residues: CASSQDHGSGSLGTYNEQFF. CDR3 coding DNA: TGTGCCAGCAGCCAAGATCATGGTAGCGGGAGTCTTGGGACCTACAATGAGCAGTTCTTC.

The J gene is TRBJ2-1, the V gene TRBV28; TRBD1 might be the D (7 bases). The CDR3 spans 14 residues. Per the germline V gene, CDR1 is MDHEN and CDR2 is SYDVKM. V dropped 8 bases and J dropped 6 bases, with 17 bases sitting between them. The CDR3 region is CASYPGRGVNEQFF. The CDR3 DNA sequence: TGTGCCAGCTACCCAGGCAGGGGGGTCAATGAGCAGTTCTTC.

The chain uses TRBV19 and TRBJ2-3, with 8 bases lining up with TRBD2. V shed 10 bases, J shed 3 bases, and the junction held 12 bases outside the gene matches. This CDR3 comprises 15 residues. The germline gives CDR1 LNHDA, CDR2 SQIVND (reference sequence). Written as DNA, the CDR3 is TGTGCCACTGGATCAAGCGGGAGATTTACAGATACGCAGTATTTT. This codes for CATGSSGRFTDTQYF.

The genes are TRBV3-1 (or the pseudogene TRBV3-2) and TRBJ2-5; 10 bases are a match to TRBD2. This CDR3 has 15 amino acids. With 2 bases clipped from V and 4 bases from J, the junction kept 4 bases outside the gene matches. Germline-derived CDR1 and CDR2 are LGHDT and YNNKEL (reference sequence). CDR3 amino acids: CASSQPSGSLETQYF. CDR3 in DNA: TGTGCCAGCAGCCAACCTAGCGGGAGTCTAGAGACCCAGTACTTC.

The gene calls are TRBV27 and TRBJ1-1, with TRBD1 matching over 7 bases. V shed 3 bases, J shed 4 bases, and the junction held 5 bases outside the gene matches. Germline assignment: CDR1 MNHEY and CDR2 SMNVEV (reference sequence). The CDR3 covers 14 residues. This chain's CDR3 is CASSFTPGGTEAFF. CDR3 DNA sequence: TGTGCCAGCAGTTTCACACCAGGGGGCACTGAAGCTTTCTTT.

The chain joins TRBV5-1 to TRBJ2-5; TRBD2 might be the D (6 bases). The CDR3 totals 13 residues. Germline-derived CDR1 and CDR2 are SGHRS and YFSETQ. V lost 6 bases to trimming and J lost 5 bases, with 14 bases between them. CDR3 nucleotides: TGCGCCAGCACCCCCGGGGGATGGGAGACCCAGTACTTC. It is translated as CASTPGGWETQYF.

The gene calls are TRBV4-1 and TRBJ2-1, with D possibly being TRBD1 (5 bases). Germline CDR1 and CDR2: MGHRA and YSYEKL. CDR3 length: 14 amino acids. The V and J ends lost 1 base and 8 bases respectively, with 12 bases between them. CDR3 amino acids: CASSQGTGRDEQFF. CDR3 nucleotide sequence: TGCGCCAGCAGCCAAGGGACGGGCAGGGATGAGCAGTTCTTC.

V usage is TRBV19 and J usage is TRBJ2-3; D ambiguous. Germline values: CDR1 LNHDA, CDR2 SQIVND (reference sequence). V was cut by 3 bases and J by 2 bases, with 6 bases left in between. CDR3 length equals 13 residues. CDR3 region: CASSMRITDTQYF. The CDR3 DNA follows: TGTGCCAGTAGTATGAGGATCACAGATACGCAGTATTTT.

The chain employs TRBV6-1 and TRBJ2-5, with D uncertain. In germline, CDR1 is MNHNS, CDR2 SASEGT. Trimming shortened V by 0 bases and J by 5 bases, and 13 bases separated the two germline ends. This CDR3 region has 15 residues. The CDR3 DNA reads TGTGCCAGCAGTGAAGCACCCCTCCCCCGGGAGACCCAGTACTTC. Encoded protein: CASSEAPLPRETQYF.

V is TRBV9 and J is TRBJ1-1; 7 bases align to TRBD1. The germline V gene encodes CDR1 SGDLS and CDR2 YYNGEE. There are 13 residues in the CDR3. The junction had 0 bases not matched to a gene; V was cut back by 1 base and J by 3 bases. The CDR3 here is CASSVQGDTEAFF. The CDR3 DNA sequence: TGTGCCAGCAGCGTACAGGGGGACACTGAAGCTTTCTTT.

The chain recombines TRBV6-2 or TRBV6-3 with TRBJ2-3; no reliable D call. The CDR3 is made up of 14 amino acids. V shed 2 bases and J shed 4 bases, with 10 bases lying between them. CDR1 and CDR2 from the germline V gene are MNHEY and SVGEGT. The CDR3 DNA reads TGTGCCAGCAGTTACGGTAGCTTCGCAGATACGCAGTATTTT. Residues: CASSYGSFADTQYF.